This TCR beta chain was recorded in a study of a mutant IDH1 vaccine in newly diagnosed glioma. The V and J ends lost 1 base and 4 bases respectively, with 14 bases between them. Looked up from germline, CDR1 is GTSNPN and CDR2 is SVGIG (reference sequence). CDR3 length: 15 amino acids. Clones were sequenced by immunoSEQ multiplex PCR, and TCRdb holds only the in-frame ones, with some missing. The sample includes around 38,000 clones, about 80% of them seen just once. Time point reported: week 5, during vaccination. Doses comprised 300 ug of mutant IDH1 20-mer peptide each, plus topical imiquimod. To note about this clone: Its antigen remains unidentified.

The rearrangement joins TRBV30 to TRBJ1-3; no clear D gene. The clonotype comes from a young man with glioma. The sample in question was PBMCs, obtained from a glioma patient whose treatment included an IDH1 peptide vaccine. The CDR3 loop is CAWSGTALGGNTIYF. DNA of the CDR3: TGTGCCTGGAGTGGTACGGCCCTCGGGGGAAACACCATATATTTT.